Listed below are T cell receptor beta chains from one sample, sequenced in a study of technical replicates of blood from several donors. Using immunoSEQ multiplex PCR, the repertoire was profiled, and TCRdb retains in-frame clones only, with some absent. This table has roughly 100,000 clones, 96% appearing once. Sequencing was carried out using T cells isolated from PBMCs. All receptors come from a human donor in good health. Both conserved end residues are part of each CDR3. D genes are given only for firm matches. Clone size is stated in some rows and not others, as once, few, many or a class when expanded.

d_call,clone_size,v_call,j_call,cdr3_nt,cdr3_aa
TRBD1,-,TRBV7-7,TRBJ2-5,TGTGCTAGCAGCCGCAGACAGGGAGAGACCCAGTACTTC,CASSRRQGETQYF
-,-,TRBV28,TRBJ1-5,TGTGCCAGCAGTTATGGCAGGAAGAATCAGCCCCAGCATTTT,CASSYGRKNQPQHF
-,once,TRBV19,TRBJ2-7,TGTGCCAGTACTAACAGTTACTACGAGCAGTACTTC,CASTNSYYEQYF
TRBD2,-,TRBV29-1,TRBJ2-7,TGCAGCGTTGAAGGGGTAGCGGGGGAATCGGGGGGATACGAGCAGTACTTC,CSVEGVAGESGGYEQYF
-,-,TRBV21-1,TRBJ2-7,TGTGCCAGCAGCAAAGTAAAGACAGGGAGGAGGAACGAGCAGTACTTC,CASSKVKTGRRNEQYF
TRBD1,-,TRBV5-4,TRBJ2-6,TGTGCCAGCGGTACAGGGGTTGAGGCTGGGGCCAACGTCCTGACTTTC,CASGTGVEAGANVLTF
-,-,TRBV27,TRBJ2-3,TGTGCCAGCATGGGCGGCACAGATACGCAGTATTTT,CASMGGTDTQYF
-,-,TRBV5-4,TRBJ2-1,TGTGCCAGCAGCTCCTACTACCCCGATGGGAATGAGCAGTTCTTC,CASSSYYPDGNEQFF
-,-,TRBV30,TRBJ2-7,TGTGCCTGGGAAACAGGGAGCCGGGAGTACTTC,CAWETGSREYF
-,-,TRBV11-2,TRBJ2-1,TGTGCCAGCAGCTTAGCTGCAGGTGAGCAGTTCTTC,CASSLAAGEQFF
-,-,TRBV5-6,TRBJ2-3,TGTGCCAGCAGCTTGGGCCCAACAGCAGGGGATACGCAGTATTTT,CASSLGPTAGDTQYF
-,-,TRBV27,TRBJ2-7,TGTGCCAGCAGAGCCCAGGGAAGGGGCTACGAGCAGTACTTC,CASRAQGRGYEQYF
-,-,TRBV11-3,TRBJ2-5,TGTGCCAGCAGCTCGTCAGGGTATCAAGAGACCCAGTACTTC,CASSSSGYQETQYF
-,-,TRBV4-3,TRBJ2-3,TGCGCCAGCAGCCACGCCCGAGGGCCCTTCACAGATACGCAGTATTTT,CASSHARGPFTDTQYF
-,-,TRBV19,TRBJ2-5,TGTGCCAGTAGTACCTACCAAGAGACCCAGTACTTC,CASSTYQETQYF
-,-,TRBV30,TRBJ1-1,TGTGCCGAACAGGTGAACACTGAAGCTTTCTTT,CAEQVNTEAFF
TRBD2,-,TRBV9,TRBJ2-2,TGTGCCAGCAGCGTAGCAGCGGGAGTCACCGGGGAGCTGTTTTTT,CASSVAAGVTGELFF
-,-,TRBV19,TRBJ2-5,TGTGCCAGTAGTACCTGGACACCACAAGAGACCCAGTACTTC,CASSTWTPQETQYF
-,-,TRBV7-9,TRBJ1-5,TGTGCCAGCAGCTTTAACAATCAGCCCCAGCATTTT,CASSFNNQPQHF
-,-,TRBV6-5,TRBJ2-3,TGTGCCAGCAGTTCTTCCGGGATGGCTAGCACAGATACGCAGTATTTT,CASSSSGMASTDTQYF
-,-,TRBV25-1,TRBJ2-4,TGTGCCAGCAGTGGGACATCAATAGCCAAAAACATTCAGTACTTC,CASSGTSIAKNIQYF
-,-,TRBV9,TRBJ2-1,TGTGCCAGCAGCTTGATGCGGGACTTGCCCTACAATGAGCAGTTCTTC,CASSLMRDLPYNEQFF
TRBD1,-,TRBV7-2,TRBJ1-2,TGTGCCAGCAGGGGGACAGGGTCCGGAAGTGGCTACACCTTC,CASRGTGSGSGYTF
-,-,TRBV7-3,TRBJ2-7,TGTGCCAGCAGCTTGACAGGCGGTTACGAGCAGTACTTC,CASSLTGGYEQYF
-,once,TRBV2,TRBJ1-6,TGTGCCAGCAGTGGGACAGCGGATTCACCCCTCCACTTT,CASSGTADSPLHF
-,-,TRBV7-2,TRBJ1-2,TGTGCCAGCAGCTTAGCGTTAGACAGGACTTCCTATGGCTACACCTTC,CASSLALDRTSYGYTF
-,-,TRBV7-2,TRBJ2-1,TGTGCCAGCAGCTTTAGCGGAGTTCTTTCTAGCTCCTACAATGAGCAGTTCTTC,CASSFSGVLSSSYNEQFF
TRBD1,once,TRBV9,TRBJ2-2,TGTGCCAGCAGCGGCAACGCGGCGGGACAGGCAGCGAACACCGGGGAGCTGTTTTTT,CASSGNAAGQAANTGELFF
TRBD1,-,TRBV5-1,TRBJ2-3,TGCGCCAGCAGGGGGACAGGGAGCACAGATACGCAGTATTTT,CASRGTGSTDTQYF
-,-,TRBV14,TRBJ2-7,TGTGCCAGCAGCCAATCTGCCGGACTCTTAACCTACGAGCAGTACTTC,CASSQSAGLLTYEQYF
-,-,TRBV13,TRBJ2-7,TGTGCCAGCGGTAACCCGAGGGAGCAGTACTTC,CASGNPREQYF
TRBD2,once,TRBV6-5,TRBJ2-1,TGTGCCAGCAGTTTGAAAACTAGCGCCAATGAGCAGTTCTTC,CASSLKTSANEQFF
-,once,TRBV5-1,TRBJ1-1,TGCGCCAGCAGCGCTACAGGCTCGGATAGCTCTGAAGCTTTCTTT,CASSATGSDSSEAFF
-,once,TRBV2,TRBJ2-7,TGTGCCAGCAGGCCGGGACTCCAAGTCAGCGAGCAGTACTTC,CASRPGLQVSEQYF
-,-,TRBV20-1,TRBJ1-2,TGCAGTGCTAGAGGGACGGGAGGCTACACCTTC,CSARGTGGYTF
-,-,TRBV7-3,TRBJ2-1,TGTGCCAGCAGCGTGAGTTACAATGAGCAGTTCTTC,CASSVSYNEQFF
TRBD2,-,TRBV5-1,TRBJ2-3,TGCGCCAGCAGCCCATCTAGCGGGAGGTACACAGATACGCAGTATTTT,CASSPSSGRYTDTQYF
TRBD2,-,TRBV4-1,TRBJ2-5,TGCGCCAGCAGCCAATTCTATTCCGCGGGAGACCTCCAAGAGACCCAGTACTTC,CASSQFYSAGDLQETQYF
-,-,TRBV28,TRBJ2-2,TGTGCCAGCAACGAGCGAGAACCCACCGGGGAGCTGTTTTTT,CASNEREPTGELFF
TRBD1,-,TRBV30,TRBJ1-2,TGTGCCTGGGACAGGGGGGTCTGGTATGGCTACACCTTC,CAWDRGVWYGYTF